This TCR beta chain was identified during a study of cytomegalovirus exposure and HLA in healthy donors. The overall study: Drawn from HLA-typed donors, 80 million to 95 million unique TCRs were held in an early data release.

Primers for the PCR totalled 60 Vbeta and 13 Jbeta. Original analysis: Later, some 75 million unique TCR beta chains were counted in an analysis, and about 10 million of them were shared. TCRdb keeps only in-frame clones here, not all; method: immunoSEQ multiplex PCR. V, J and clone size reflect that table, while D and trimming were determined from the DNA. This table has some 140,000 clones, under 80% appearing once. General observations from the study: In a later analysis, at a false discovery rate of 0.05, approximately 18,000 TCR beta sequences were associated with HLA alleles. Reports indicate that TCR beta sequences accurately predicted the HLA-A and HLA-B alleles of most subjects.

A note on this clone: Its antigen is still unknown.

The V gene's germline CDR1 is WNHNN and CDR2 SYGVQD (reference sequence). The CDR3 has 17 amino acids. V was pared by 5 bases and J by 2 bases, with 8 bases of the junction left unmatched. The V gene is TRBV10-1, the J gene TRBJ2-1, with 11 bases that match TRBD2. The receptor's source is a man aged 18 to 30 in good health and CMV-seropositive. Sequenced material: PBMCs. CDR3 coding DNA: TGCGCCAGCAGTTTGCCCCTAGCGGGAGGTCCCTACAATGAGCAGTTCTTC. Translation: CASSLPLAGGPYNEQFF.